The 30 T cell receptor beta chains given below trace back to one sample, sequenced in a study of blood T cell repertoires in COVID-19. Generated by immunoSEQ multiplex PCR, the TCRdb table keeps only in-frame clones and is missing some. Of about 200,000 clones listed, 70% to 90% were seen once; the top ten hold 3%. The sequenced sample consisted of peripheral blood. These receptors came from a man aged 60 to 75 with acute or convalescent COVID-19.

The gene calls are TRBV5-6 and TRBJ2-3, with 13 nucleotides matching TRBD2. This CDR3 region has 17 residues. Trimming removed 5 bases from V and 0 bases from J; junction bases left unmatched: 6. Germline V gene lookup returns CDR1 SGHDT and CDR2 YYEEEE. The CDR3 sequence: CASSWTSGGPSTDTQYF. CDR3 sequence (DNA): TGTGCCAGCAGTTGGACTAGCGGGGGCCCCAGCACAGATACGCAGTATTTT.

The chain carries TRBV7-7 and TRBJ2-1; D is possibly TRBD1 (7 bases). From germline, CDR1 is SSHAT and CDR2 FNYEAQ (reference sequence). This CDR3 comprises 16 residues. V was trimmed by 5 bases and J by 5 bases, leaving 19 bases between them. DNA of the CDR3: TGTGCCAGCAGCCGACTTGGCGGGACAGCCGACAATGAGCAGTTCTTC. Its protein is CASSRLGGTADNEQFF.

The chain uses TRBV14 and TRBJ2-1; 11 nucleotides line up with TRBD2. Unmatched junction bases numbered 4, after V lost 0 bases and J lost 9 bases. Germline loops: CDR1 SGHDN, CDR2 FVKESK. The CDR3 loop spans 15 amino acids. Here the CDR3 reads CASSQDSGGVGEQFF. In DNA form, the CDR3 reads TGTGCCAGCAGCCAAGATAGCGGGGGGGTCGGTGAGCAGTTCTTC. The whole variable domain, remainder taken from reference TRBV14 and TRBJ2-1, is EAGVTQFPSHSVIEKGQTVTLRCDPISGHDNLYWYRRVMGKEIKFLLHFVKESKQDESGMPNNRFLAERTGGTYSTLKVQPAELEDSGVYFCASSQDSGGVGEQFFGPGTRLTVL.

The gene calls are TRBV28 and TRBJ1-5; D is unclear. Trimming removed 7 bases at V and 7 bases at J, with 11 bases between. The germline CDR1 and CDR2 sequences are MDHEN and SYDVKM. The CDR3 consists of 12 residues. CDR3 sequence reads: CASTVLEQPQHF. CDR3 in DNA: TGTGCCAGCACCGTCTTAGAGCAGCCCCAGCATTTT.

The V gene is TRBV4-3, the J gene TRBJ1-6, with 9 bases lining up with TRBD1. The CDR3 is 16 residues long. Per the germline V gene, CDR1 is LGHNA and CDR2 is YSLEER. Unmatched junction bases numbered 3, after V lost 3 bases and J lost 3 bases. CDR3 loop: CASSQDRGLYNSPLHF. As DNA, the CDR3 is TGCGCCAGCAGCCAGGACAGGGGTCTCTATAATTCACCCCTCCACTTT.

The genes are TRBV5-1 and TRBJ2-3; D is ambiguous. Germline V CDR1 and CDR2: SGHRS, YFSETQ. V was cut by 4 bases and J by 0 bases, with 3 bases left in between. The CDR3 has 12 residues. The CDR3 protein is CASSLSTDTQYF. CDR3 in DNA: TGCGCCAGCAGCCTAAGCACAGATACGCAGTATTTT.

The V and J genes are TRBV7-2 and TRBJ2-7, with 8 bases lining up with TRBD2. The CDR3 is made up of 13 amino acids. Germline V gives CDR1 SGHTA, CDR2 FQGNSA. J was trimmed by 3 bases and V by 6 bases; bases with no gene match: 4. The CDR3 region is CASRGGGNYEQYF. The CDR3 DNA follows: TGTGCCAGCAGGGGCGGGGGGAACTACGAGCAGTACTTC.

The chain has TRBV5-6 and TRBJ2-4; 8 nucleotides line up with TRBD2. The CDR3 runs 15 residues. CDR1 SGHDT and CDR2 YYEEEE come from the germline V gene. Trimming at V came to 0 bases and at J to 6 bases, leaving 5 bases not matched to a gene. The DNA for the CDR3 is TGTGCCAGCAGCTTGGGTCGGGGGGGCGGAAACATTCAGTACTTC. Protein sequence: CASSLGRGGGNIQYF. Combining the CDR3 with reference TRBV5-6 and TRBJ2-4 gives the whole variable domain DAGVTQSPTHLIKTRGQQVTLRCSPKSGHDTVSWYQQALGQGPQFIFQYYEEEERQRGNFPDRFSGHQFPNYSSELNVNALLLGDSALYLCASSLGRGGGNIQYFGAGTRLSVL.

This rearrangement joins TRBV6-6 to TRBJ1-2; possibly TRBD1 for D (5 bases). This CDR3 comprises 13 residues. CDR1 is MNHNY, CDR2 SVGAGI, per germline (reference sequence). The ends were cut back, 8 bases at V and 2 bases at J, with 12 bases in the middle. Written as DNA, the CDR3 is TGTGCCAGCTCCCGGGACTTCAACTATGGCTACACCTTC. As protein: CASSRDFNYGYTF.

The gene calls are TRBV7-6 and TRBJ2-3, with D perhaps matching TRBD1 (5 bases). The CDR3 covers 17 residues. The ends were cut back, 1 base at V and 0 bases at J, with 14 bases in the middle. Per germline, CDR1 SGHVS and CDR2 FNYEAQ. The CDR3 loop reads CASSLEGSGLSTDTQYF. CDR3 sequence (DNA): TGTGCCAGCAGCTTAGAGGGGTCAGGGTTGAGCACAGATACGCAGTATTTT.

The chain is built from TRBV9 and TRBJ2-7, with 8 bases matching TRBD1. After removal of 3 bases from V and 10 bases from J, the junction contained 12 bases not matched to a gene. Germline CDR1 and CDR2: SGDLS and YYNGEE. The CDR3 has 14 amino acids. The CDR3 DNA is TGTGCCAGCAGCGACCTCCGGCAGGGGGCCTCACAGTACTTC. Its translation: CASSDLRQGASQYF.

The rearrangement uses TRBV9 and TRBJ2-2; tentative D call: TRBD2 (5 bases). The V end was cut by 3 bases, the J end by 4 bases, with 10 bases between. This CDR3 spans 14 amino acids. The germline V gene encodes CDR1 SGDLS and CDR2 YYNGEE. CDR3 bases: TGTGCCAGCAGCGAGAGGGCGGGCACCGGGGAGCTGTTTTTT. It encodes CASSERAGTGELFF. The whole variable domain, filled in from reference TRBV9 and TRBJ2-2, reads DSGVTQTPKHLITATGQRVTLRCSPRSGDLSVYWYQQSLDQGLQFLIQYYNGEERAKGNILERFSAQQFPDLHSELNLSSLELGDSALYFCASSERAGTGELFFGEGSRLTVL.

This sequence joins TRBV7-2 and TRBJ2-7, with TRBD2 identical over 12 bases. Germline-derived CDR1 and CDR2 are SGHTA and FQGNSA. The ends lost 2 bases at V and 5 bases at J; junction bases unmatched: 4. This CDR3 has 15 amino acids. DNA of the CDR3: TGTGCCAGCAGCTTAAGGACTAGCGGGGCCCACGAGCAGTACTTC. Residues: CASSLRTSGAHEQYF.

V usage is TRBV5-4 and J usage is TRBJ2-7, with 8 positions matching TRBD1. Germline assignment: CDR1 SGHNT and CDR2 YYREEE (reference sequence). V was clipped by 0 bases and J by 6 bases; unmatched bases: 5. This CDR3 is built from 14 residues. The chain's CDR3 is CASSLEGQAVEQYF. The CDR3 DNA sequence: TGTGCCAGCAGCTTGGAGGGACAGGCGGTCGAGCAGTACTTC.

This chain uses TRBV15 with TRBJ2-3; 8 bases fit TRBD2. This CDR3 spans 15 amino acids. Germline assignment: CDR1 LNHNV and CDR2 YYDKDF (reference sequence). Germline trimming cut 1 base from V and 1 base from J; bases unmatched to any gene: 1. CDR3 loop: CATSRVLAGTDTQYF. CDR3 sequence (DNA): TGTGCCACCAGCAGAGTACTAGCGGGCACAGATACGCAGTATTTT.

The chain has TRBV7-9 and TRBJ2-7; TRBD2 aligns across 11 bases. CDR3 length equals 17 residues. Germline CDR1 reads SEHNR; CDR2 reads FQNEAQ (reference sequence). V shed 5 bases and J 5 bases; nucleotides not matched to a gene: 14. The CDR3 DNA reads as TGTGCCAGCAGCCAGGGCGGGCTAGCGGGGGGATGGAACGAGCAGTACTTC. Its protein product is CASSQGGLAGGWNEQYF. Variable domain in full (rest from reference TRBV7-9 and TRBJ2-7): DTGVSQNPRHKITKRGQNVTFRCDPISEHNRLYWYRQTLGQGPEFLTYFQNEAQLEKSRLLSDRFSAERPKGSFSTLEIQRTEQGDSAMYLCASSQGGLAGGWNEQYFGPGTRLTVT.

This chain links TRBV9 with TRBJ2-2; perhaps TRBD1 as D (5 bases). V was pared by 4 bases and J by 0 bases, with 13 bases between. CDR3 length: 16 residues. In germline, CDR1 is SGDLS, CDR2 YYNGEE. The CDR3: CASSIDGHSNTGELFF. The CDR3 DNA reads as TGTGCCAGCAGCATTGATGGACATTCGAACACCGGGGAGCTGTTTTTT.

CDR3 sequence reads: CASSQGTAQFYGYTF. In DNA form, the CDR3 reads TGTGCCAGCAGCCAGGGGACAGCCCAATTCTATGGCTACACCTTC. V usage is TRBV9 and J usage is TRBJ1-2, with 7 bases aligning to TRBD1. V was clipped by 4 bases and J by 4 bases; unmatched bases: 10. In germline, CDR1 is SGDLS, CDR2 YYNGEE. The CDR3 length is 15 residues.

The V call is TRBV6-1, the J call TRBJ2-3; D is perhaps TRBD2 (7 bases). Per germline, CDR1 MNHNS and CDR2 SASEGT. CDR3 length: 16 residues. Between the trimmed V and J ends, which lost 3 bases and 4 bases, there was a span of 17 bases. CDR3 DNA sequence: TGTGCCAGCAGTGACGGGGGGCGGGGAGGGTCAGATACGCAGTATTTT. Its translation: CASSDGGRGGSDTQYF.

The rearrangement links TRBV3-1 (or the pseudogene TRBV3-2) to TRBJ2-2; D perhaps matches TRBD2 (5 bases). V shed 4 bases and J shed 4 bases, with 16 bases lying between them. There are 16 residues in the CDR3. Germline V gives CDR1 LGHDT, CDR2 YNNKEL (reference sequence). The CDR3 is CASSPWSTAGTGELFF. Written as DNA, the CDR3 is TGTGCCAGCAGCCCCTGGTCAACGGCGGGCACCGGGGAGCTGTTTTTT.

The rearrangement links TRBV11-2 to TRBJ2-7; D may be TRBD1 (5 bases). In germline, CDR1 is SGHAT, CDR2 FQNNGV. The CDR3 consists of 14 residues. V was shortened by 6 bases and J by 0 bases, with 12 bases between the two germline ends. CDR3 protein: CASRRQQSSYEQYF. In DNA, the CDR3 is TGTGCCAGCAGAAGACAGCAGAGCTCCTACGAGCAGTACTTC.

The chain employs TRBV10-3 and TRBJ2-7; a possible D gene is TRBD1 (6 bases). V lost 3 bases to trimming and J lost 4 bases, with 10 bases between them. Germline-derived CDR1 and CDR2 are ENHRY and SYGVKD. The CDR3 sequence is 13 residues long. CDR3 region: CAISDGQLYEQYF. In DNA, the CDR3 is TGTGCCATCAGTGACGGACAGCTATACGAGCAGTACTTC.

The CDR3: CASTRSPGTEAFF. CDR3 coding DNA: TGTGCCAGCACACGGTCCCCGGGCACTGAAGCTTTCTTT. The V call is TRBV25-1, the J call TRBJ1-1, with D uncertain. In germline, CDR1 is MGHDK, CDR2 SYGVNS. The CDR3 has 13 residues. V was clipped by 7 bases and J by 4 bases, with 13 bases between them.

Only one count was recorded for this clone. This chain uses TRBV19 with TRBJ2-7; possible D gene TRBD2, 6 bases. The CDR3 consists of 17 residues. V lost 5 bases and J 2 bases, leaving 22 bases between the germline ends. Germline V gives CDR1 LNHDA, CDR2 SQIVND (reference sequence). The DNA of the CDR3 is TGTGCCAGTAGTGAGGGACTGCGACGCCGTTGGGCCTACGAGCAGTACTTC. It yields the protein CASSEGLRRRWAYEQYF. Complete variable domain (other parts from reference TRBV19 and TRBJ2-7): DGGITQSPKYLFRKEGQNVTLSCEQNLNHDAMYWYRQDPGQGLRLIYYSQIVNDFQKGDIAEGYSVSREKKESFPLTVTSAQKNPTAFYLCASSEGLRRRWAYEQYFGPGTRLTVT.

This clone was detected a few times. This chain uses TRBV19 with TRBJ2-2, with D possibly being TRBD1 (5 bases). V gave up 7 bases and J gave up 4 bases, with 16 bases separating them. Germline V lookup: CDR1 LNHDA, CDR2 SQIVND (reference sequence). The CDR3 consists of 15 residues. CDR3 coding DNA: TGTGCCAGTACCCCCGCAGGGTCCTTCACCGGGGAGCTGTTTTTT. This translates into CASTPAGSFTGELFF.

This chain links TRBV6-5 with TRBJ1-2; a possible D gene is TRBD1 (5 bases). CDR3 length equals 13 residues. Germline CDR1 MNHEY, CDR2 SVGAGI. V shed 7 bases and J shed 8 bases, with 17 bases lying between them. CDR3 protein: CASIPPTGGGYTF. The CDR3 region has the DNA TGTGCCAGCATTCCGCCCACAGGCGGCGGCTACACCTTC.

The genes are TRBV1 and TRBJ2-1; the table assigns TRBD2, which was not confirmed against the DNA. TRBV1 constitutes a pseudogene. This CDR3 is 14 amino acids long. For the CDR3, the DNA is TGCACCAGCAGCCAAGCGGGACTCTACAATGAGCAGTTCTTC. Its translation is CTSSQAGLYNEQFF.

The gene calls are TRBV3-1 (or the pseudogene TRBV3-2) and TRBJ1-1, with 8 nucleotides matching TRBD1. Trimming at V came to 6 bases and at J to 6 bases, leaving 6 bases not matched to a gene. There are 13 residues in the CDR3. Germline loops: CDR1 LGHDT, CDR2 YNNKEL (reference sequence). The CDR3 here is CASSEYRGAEAFF. The CDR3, as DNA: TGTGCCAGCAGTGAATACAGGGGGGCTGAAGCTTTCTTT.

DNA for the CDR3: TGTGCCAGTAACCCACCGGGACAGAGGAATGAGCAGTTCTTC. Translation gives CASNPPGQRNEQFF. The V gene is TRBV19, the J gene TRBJ2-1, with TRBD1 matching 7 bases. V shed 7 bases, J shed 7 bases, and the junction held 10 bases outside the gene matches. Germline V gene lookup returns CDR1 LNHDA and CDR2 SQIVND (reference sequence). The CDR3 sequence is 14 residues long.

The V call is TRBV10-2, the J call TRBJ1-4; D ambiguous. CDR1 is WSHSY and CDR2 is SAAADI in the germline V gene. The CDR3 covers 14 residues. Trimming stripped 5 bases from V and 5 bases from J, with 12 bases between. The chain's CDR3 is CASSNQRPNEKLFF. In nucleotides, the CDR3 is TGCGCCAGCAGTAACCAGCGCCCCAATGAAAAACTGTTTTTT.